This passage covers 30 T cell receptor beta chains from one sample sequenced in a study of vaccination effects on CD4 cells after COVID-19. The table came from immunoSEQ multiplex PCR; TCRdb's copy has only in-frame clones and leaves some out. The data contain tens of thousands of clones, approximately 70% of them singletons. In the ViraFEST assay, antigen-specific CD4+ clonotypes were identified by expansion after peptide-pool stimulation. Following a roughly 9-day culture, CD4+ T cells were purified. No antigen is known for these receptors. Sequences were derived from CD4+ T cells from PBMCs cultured with HCoV-229E spike peptides, sampled before COVID-19 vaccination. Every receptor here comes from a human donor who received a COVID-19 vaccine.

V is TRBV7-4 and J is TRBJ2-1; 9 bases map to TRBD2. The CDR3 has 18 amino acids. Germline assignment: CDR1 SGHVT and CDR2 SQSDAQ. J gave up 4 bases and V 5 bases, and 15 bases lay outside the gene matches. CDR3 bases: TGTGCCAGCAGCGACCCCCTCTTTGAGCGGGAGGTTTACAATGAGCAGTTCTTC. This translates into CASSDPLFEREVYNEQFF.

This chain joins TRBV3-1 (or the pseudogene TRBV3-2) and TRBJ2-2; D is perhaps TRBD2 (5 bases). Between the trimmed V and J ends, which lost 4 bases and 4 bases, there was a span of 10 bases. The germline CDR1 and CDR2 sequences are LGHDT and YNNKEL (reference sequence). The CDR3 loop spans 14 amino acids. The CDR3 sequence is CASSRGRGTGELFF. The CDR3 DNA sequence: TGTGCCAGCAGCCGGGGTCGGGGCACCGGGGAGCTGTTTTTT.

V usage is TRBV9 and J usage is TRBJ2-7; 7 bases match TRBD1. Germline CDR1 is SGDLS and CDR2 is YYNGEE. This CDR3 spans 14 amino acids. Unmatched junction bases numbered 6, after V lost 4 bases and J lost 2 bases. CDR3 DNA: TGTGCCAGCAGCCCACACAGGGGAACCTACGAGCAGTACTTC. This encodes CASSPHRGTYEQYF.

This rearrangement joins TRBV5-5 to TRBJ2-3, with 7 bases matching TRBD1. Germline CDR1 and CDR2: SGHKS and YYEKEE (reference sequence). Trimming at V came to 10 bases and at J to 4 bases, leaving 12 bases not matched to a gene. The CDR3 is 14 residues long. The CDR3 region is CASDRRGIADTQYF. CDR3 nucleotides: TGTGCCTCCGACCGCAGGGGGATCGCAGATACGCAGTATTTT.

Remarks on this clone: At one end, the junction sequence differs from germline, possibly due to a read error. This chain joins TRBV5-1 and TRBJ2-1; 8 nucleotides match TRBD2. The CDR3 is 15 residues long. Germline CDR1 SGHRS, CDR2 YFSETQ. The CDR3 coding sequence is TGCGCCAGCAGATTGGCGGGAGGAACTTACAATGAGCAGTTCTTC. Its translation is CASRLAGGTYNEQFF.

This chain uses TRBV18 with TRBJ2-1; 7 bases align to TRBD1. V lost 5 bases and J lost 0; bases outside the gene matches: 4. This CDR3 contains 15 residues. The V gene's germline CDR1 is KGHSH and CDR2 LQKENI. CDR3 DNA: TGTGCCAGCTCATTACAGGGGAGCTCCTACAATGAGCAGTTCTTC. This gives the protein CASSLQGSSYNEQFF.

This clone was found a few times. The V and J genes are TRBV14 and TRBJ2-7; the D is unclear. The germline CDR1 and CDR2 sequences are SGHDN and FVKESK. V was cut by 3 bases and J by 1 base, with 1 base left in between. The CDR3 length is 11 residues. CDR3 protein: CASSHSYEQYF. CDR3 nucleotides: TGTGCCAGCAGCCATTCCTACGAGCAGTACTTC.

As DNA, the CDR3 is TGTGCCAGCGGGCGGGCCCCTCCCTACGAGCAGTACTTC. Translation: CASGRAPPYEQYF. The J gene is TRBJ2-7, the V gene TRBV7-8; possible D gene TRBD2, 5 bases. The V end lost 8 bases, the J end lost 2 bases, and 13 bases lay between the germline ends. Germline CDR1 reads SGHVS; CDR2 reads FQNEAQ. The CDR3 has 13 amino acids.

The rearrangement uses TRBV2 and TRBJ1-5, with a possible D match to TRBD1 (6 bases). Germline V gene data show CDR1 as SNHLY and CDR2 as FYNNEI. CDR3 length: 15 amino acids. The V end lost 5 bases, the J end lost 5 bases, and 16 bases lay between the germline ends. CDR3 nucleotides: TGTGCCAGCAGTCCCTGGGGGCTTTGGGATCAGCCCCAGCATTTT. This codes for CASSPWGLWDQPQHF.

This clone was seen a few times. The chain joins TRBV4-2 to TRBJ2-1, with TRBD1 matching over 8 bases. CDR3 length: 15 residues. Germline CDR1 and CDR2: LGHNA and YNFKEQ. J was trimmed by 6 bases and V by 1 base; bases with no gene match: 5. The CDR3 loop is CASSQAPTGGNEQFF. CDR3 DNA: TGTGCCAGCAGCCAAGCCCCTACAGGGGGCAATGAGCAGTTCTTC.

The rearrangement uses TRBV12-3 or TRBV12-4 and TRBJ2-5; unclear D gene. V was shortened by 7 bases and J by 2 bases, with 8 bases between the two germline ends. This CDR3 spans 12 amino acids. The CDR3, as DNA: TGTGCCAGCATCGGGTTTCAAGAGACCCAGTACTTC. Amino acid sequence: CASIGFQETQYF.

The V call is TRBV19, the J call TRBJ1-4; 9 bases fit TRBD1. Looked up from germline, CDR1 is LNHDA and CDR2 is SQIVND (reference sequence). The CDR3 spans 15 residues. Trimming at V came to 2 bases and at J to 2 bases, leaving 0 bases not matched to a gene. CDR3 sequence reads: CASSITGGTNEKLFF. CDR3 bases: TGTGCCAGTAGTATAACAGGGGGCACTAATGAAAAACTGTTTTTT.

The chain joins TRBV5-1 to TRBJ2-5, with D perhaps assigned TRBD1 or TRBD2 (6 bases each). This CDR3 contains 14 residues. Germline CDR1 is SGHRS and CDR2 is YFSETQ. Trimming removed 4 bases at V and 2 bases at J, with 12 bases between. In DNA form, the CDR3 reads TGCGCCAGCAGCCGGGGGCGGACGCAAGAGACCCAGTACTTC. Translation gives CASSRGRTQETQYF.

V and J are TRBV6-5 and TRBJ1-3, with D possibly matching TRBD1 (6 bases). This CDR3 spans 14 amino acids. Germline CDR1 is MNHEY and CDR2 is SVGAGI. V dropped 4 bases and J dropped 3 bases, with 10 bases sitting between them. CDR3 sequence (DNA): TGTGCCAGCAGTTTTTCAGGGGTTGGAAACACCATATATTTT. Residues: CASSFSGVGNTIYF.

A few counts support this clone. The rearrangement joins TRBV27 to TRBJ2-7; 10 positions agree with TRBD1. Germline V gene sequence: CDR1 MNHEY, CDR2 SMNVEV (reference sequence). J lost 7 bases, V lost 4 bases, and 7 bases had no gene match. The CDR3 contains 14 residues. This CDR3 is CASSSGTGAGEQYF. The DNA of the CDR3 is TGTGCCAGCAGTTCCGGGACAGGGGCGGGGGAGCAGTACTTC.

By its share, this clone is medium-sized. The chain uses TRBV19 and TRBJ1-1; no firm D call. This CDR3 has 14 amino acids. Germline values: CDR1 LNHDA, CDR2 SQIVND (reference sequence). Trimming removed 6 bases from V and 0 bases from J, with 11 bases in between. The CDR3 bases are TGTGCCAGTAGACTTGGCACAATGAACACTGAAGCTTTCTTT. It translates to CASRLGTMNTEAFF.

The sample holds a few counts of this clone. CDR3 protein: CASSQDEGYGYTF. CDR3 DNA: TGTGCCAGCAGCCAAGATGAGGGGTATGGCTACACCTTC. The chain has TRBV4-2 and TRBJ1-2; a weak D match, TRBD1 (5 bases). Trimming took off 0 bases at V and 5 bases at J, with 7 bases between the two ends. Germline V gene data show CDR1 as LGHNA and CDR2 as YNFKEQ. This CDR3 contains 13 residues.

This clone has more than one count but fewer than ten. CDR3 residues: CAISETDNYGYTF. In DNA form, the CDR3 reads TGTGCCATCAGTGAGACAGATAACTATGGCTACACCTTC. This chain joins TRBV10-3 and TRBJ1-2, with D hard to call. The V and J ends lost 2 bases and 1 base respectively, with 5 bases between them. The germline CDR1 and CDR2 sequences are ENHRY and SYGVKD. This CDR3 has 13 residues.

The rearrangement uses TRBV7-6 and TRBJ2-6; the D is unclear. The germline V gene has CDR1 SGHVS and CDR2 FNYEAQ. The length of the CDR3 is 17 residues. V was clipped by 4 bases and J by 0 bases, with 13 bases between them. The CDR3 sequence is CASSSGPLISGANVLTF. In DNA, the CDR3 is TGTGCCAGCAGCTCCGGACCGCTCATCTCTGGGGCCAACGTCCTGACTTTC.

The chain couples TRBV6-4 to TRBJ2-3; 10 nucleotides match TRBD2. The length of the CDR3 is 13 residues. CDR1 and CDR2 (germline): MRHNA, SNTAGT. Germline trimming cut 8 bases from V and 1 base from J; bases unmatched to any gene: 0. CDR3 DNA sequence: TGTGCCAGCGGGACTAGCGGCACAGATACGCAGTATTTT. Translating gives CASGTSGTDTQYF.

V usage is TRBV19 and J usage is TRBJ2-3; D ambiguous. V lost 3 bases and J 1 base, leaving 14 bases between the germline ends. Germline CDR1 LNHDA, CDR2 SQIVND (reference sequence). CDR3 length: 16 residues. CDR3 nucleotide sequence: TGTGCCAGTAGTATGTCTTTTGGAAGCGGCACAGATACGCAGTATTTT. As protein: CASSMSFGSGTDTQYF.

The rearrangement links TRBV19 to TRBJ1-2; 7 positions match TRBD1. The CDR3 length is 13 residues. V was pared by 5 bases and J by 3 bases, with 3 bases of the junction left unmatched. Germline CDR1 LNHDA, CDR2 SQIVND (reference sequence). CDR3 in DNA: TGTGCCAGTAGTTCCGGACAGGACTATGGCTACACCTTC. Its protein product is CASSSGQDYGYTF.

The chain employs TRBV18 and TRBJ2-7; 12 nucleotides agree with TRBD2. Germline CDR1 reads KGHSH; CDR2 reads LQKENI. After removal of 1 base from V and 5 bases from J, the junction contained 6 bases not matched to a gene. This CDR3 spans 16 amino acids. The CDR3 reads CASSPQSGTSGHEQYF. The CDR3 coding sequence is TGTGCCAGCTCACCACAGTCCGGGACTAGCGGGCACGAGCAGTACTTC.

The chain uses TRBV3-1 (or the pseudogene TRBV3-2) and TRBJ2-7, with D unresolved. From germline, CDR1 is LGHDT and CDR2 YNNKEL (reference sequence). This CDR3 is 13 amino acids long. Trimming left V 0 bases short and J 5 bases short, with 8 bases between. The CDR3 DNA reads as TGTGCCAGCAGCCAAGATCCTCGCAACGAGCAGTACTTC. Translated: CASSQDPRNEQYF.

This chain connects TRBV18 to TRBJ2-1; 8 positions agree with TRBD1. The CDR3 runs to 15 residues. Per the germline V gene, CDR1 is KGHSH and CDR2 is LQKENI. Germline trimming cut 4 bases from V and 4 bases from J; bases unmatched to any gene: 6. Here the CDR3 DNA reads TGTGCCAGCTCACTCGGACAGGGATCGTACAATGAGCAGTTCTTC. Its protein product is CASSLGQGSYNEQFF.

V usage is TRBV18 and J usage is TRBJ1-2; no clear D gene. Per the germline V gene, CDR1 is KGHSH and CDR2 is LQKENI. This CDR3 contains 13 residues. Between the trimmed V and J ends, which lost 2 bases and 5 bases, there was a span of 9 bases. CDR3 coding DNA: TGTGCCAGCTCACCAGAGCAGCAGTATGGCTACACCTTC. Translation: CASSPEQQYGYTF.

This chain joins TRBV12-5 and TRBJ1-5, with D possibly being TRBD1 (5 bases). Germline loops: CDR1 LGHNT, CDR2 FRNRAP. Trimming left V 2 bases short and J 9 bases short, with 20 bases between. The length of the CDR3 is 16 residues. The CDR3 nucleotides are TGTGCTAGTGGTTTGAGGCCAGGGTCGGTTTCTGGGCCCCAGCATTTT. Its translation is CASGLRPGSVSGPQHF.

V usage is TRBV19 and J usage is TRBJ2-1; 13 bases are a match to TRBD2. The germline V gene encodes CDR1 LNHDA and CDR2 SQIVND (reference sequence). CDR3 length: 16 residues. V gave up 7 bases and J gave up 9 bases; unmatched junction bases: 12. The CDR3 protein is CASNFGGTSGVGEQFF. CDR3 in DNA: TGTGCCAGTAATTTTGGAGGGACTAGCGGGGTAGGTGAGCAGTTCTTC.

V usage is TRBV16 and J usage is TRBJ2-4; TRBD2 matches 9 bases. The CDR3 totals 16 residues. Trimming cost V 4 bases and J 14 bases; bases outside gene matches: 18. Per germline, CDR1 KGHSY and CDR2 FQNENV. CDR3 region: CASSLSMGGRAHVEYF. The CDR3 bases are TGTGCCAGCAGCCTTTCCATGGGCGGGAGGGCCCATGTGGAGTACTTC. The complete variable domain, with remaining parts taken from reference TRBV16 and TRBJ2-4, reads GEEVAQTPKHLVRGEGQKAKLYCAPIKGHSYVFWYQQVLKNEFKFLISFQNENVFDETGMPKERFSAKCLPNSPCSLEIQATKLEDSAVYFCASSLSMGGRAHVEYFGAGTRLSVL.

The V gene is TRBV6-1, the J gene TRBJ2-7, with TRBD2 matching 9 bases. CDR1 and CDR2 (germline): MNHNS, SASEGT. With 2 bases clipped from V and 5 bases from J, the junction kept 7 bases outside the gene matches. The CDR3 has 15 amino acids. CDR3 nucleotides: TGTGCCAGCAGTGAAATAGCGGGAGTTCCTAACGAGCAGTACTTC. This codes for CASSEIAGVPNEQYF.